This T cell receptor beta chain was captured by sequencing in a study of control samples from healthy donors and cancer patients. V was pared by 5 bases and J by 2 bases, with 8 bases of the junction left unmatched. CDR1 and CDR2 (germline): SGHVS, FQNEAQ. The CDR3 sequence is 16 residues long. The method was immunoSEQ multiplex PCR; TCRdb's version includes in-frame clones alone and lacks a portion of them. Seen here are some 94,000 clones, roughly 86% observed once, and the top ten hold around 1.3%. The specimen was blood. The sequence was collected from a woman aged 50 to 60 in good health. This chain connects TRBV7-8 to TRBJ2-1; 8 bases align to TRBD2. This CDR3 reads CASSLSGRATYNEQFF. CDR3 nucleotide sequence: TGTGCCAGCAGCCTGTCCGGGAGGGCCACCTACAATGAGCAGTTCTTC.